This T cell receptor beta chain was found in a study of T cell repertoires in cytomegalovirus infection. Study as a whole: Public signatures in TCR beta pointed to CMV infection and matching HLA type. Study-wide results and limits: Based on cumulative public TCR beta family frequency, carriers of CMV plus the relevant HLA were identified. Within the response measured ex vivo, HLA-C-restricted CMV-specific TCR beta clonotypes were dominant.

This clonotype was observed at least ten times. The antigen remains unidentified. Germline CDR1 and CDR2: LGHDT and YNNKEL (reference sequence). The CDR3 runs to 14 residues. The V end lost 0 bases, the J end lost 4 bases, and 7 bases lay between the germline ends. TCRdb re-called the reads through MiXCR, storing one row per CDR3 protein. The table records fewer than 350,000 distinct CDR3 sequences, 9.5% of them present only once. This TCR was recovered from a human donor in good health (CMV status not recorded). Some clones in this sample may be carry-over from other donors' samples. The V and J genes are TRBV3-1 and TRBJ2-1, with D uncertain. Material for sequencing was PBMCs. For the CDR3, the DNA is TGTGCCAGCAGCCAAGAGACGGCGTACAATGAGCAGTTCTTC. This codes for CASSQETAYNEQFF.